The rows below give T cell receptor beta chains drawn from one sample of a study of graft-versus-host responses after intestinal transplantation. The table came from immunoSEQ multiplex PCR; TCRdb's copy has only in-frame clones and leaves some out. The sample lists 110,000 to 150,000 clones, 80% to 95% occurring once. These TCRs are of unknown antigen specificity. Here the sequenced sample was unstimulated CD4+ T cells sorted from spleen or lymph node cells, taken before intestinal transplant. These receptor sequences come from a human donor who received an intestinal transplant. Both conserved end residues are part of each CDR3. Fields, in order: V gene, D gene, CDR3 length, J gene, clone size, CDR3 DNA, CDR3 protein. A D gene is named only where the DNA matches it firmly. Rows may omit the clone size; those that give it use once, few, many or a size class.

V gene: TRBV6-1; D gene: TRBD1; CDR3 length: 14; J gene: TRBJ2-7; clone size: -; CDR3 DNA: TGTGCCAGCTCACAGGGCAGGGGGAGCTACGAGCAGTACTTC; CDR3 protein: CASSQGRGSYEQYF
V gene: TRBV6-6; D gene: -; CDR3 length: 14; J gene: TRBJ2-7; clone size: -; CDR3 DNA: TGTGCCAGCAGTATCATGCGCGATCCCTACGAGCAGTACTTC; CDR3 protein: CASSIMRDPYEQYF
V gene: TRBV5-5; D gene: TRBD2; CDR3 length: 14; J gene: TRBJ2-7; clone size: -; CDR3 DNA: TGTGCCAGCAGCCTGACTAGCCCGTCCTACGAGCAGTACTTC; CDR3 protein: CASSLTSPSYEQYF
V gene: TRBV9; D gene: -; CDR3 length: 14; J gene: TRBJ2-3; clone size: -; CDR3 DNA: TGTGCCAGCAGCGTAGGATGGGGCCTGGTTACGCAGTATTTT; CDR3 protein: CASSVGWGLVTQYF
V gene: TRBV7-2; D gene: -; CDR3 length: 16; J gene: TRBJ1-1; clone size: -; CDR3 DNA: TGTGCCAGCAGCCCACGGGACGGTTTTGGGGACACTGAAGCTTTCTTT; CDR3 protein: CASSPRDGFGDTEAFF
V gene: TRBV5-1; D gene: TRBD2; CDR3 length: 18; J gene: TRBJ2-3; clone size: -; CDR3 DNA: TGCGCCAGCAGCTCCCAGGGGGGACTAGCGGGAGCGGCAGATACGCAGTATTTT; CDR3 protein: CASSSQGGLAGAADTQYF
V gene: TRBV10-2; D gene: TRBD1; CDR3 length: 14; J gene: TRBJ1-1; clone size: -; CDR3 DNA: TGCGCCAGCAGTACGGACAGGGCCGCCACTGAAGCTTTCTTT; CDR3 protein: CASSTDRAATEAFF
V gene: TRBV15; D gene: TRBD1; CDR3 length: 16; J gene: TRBJ1-1; clone size: -; CDR3 DNA: TGTGCCACCAGCAGAGAAGGAGGGGGCCGAGATGTTGAAGCTTTCTTT; CDR3 protein: CATSREGGGRDVEAFF
V gene: TRBV28; D gene: TRBD1; CDR3 length: 15; J gene: TRBJ1-2; clone size: -; CDR3 DNA: TGTGCCAGCAGTTTGGGGGGACAGGGGTCCTTTGGCTACACCTTC; CDR3 protein: CASSLGGQGSFGYTF
V gene: TRBV7-9; D gene: TRBD2; CDR3 length: 16; J gene: TRBJ2-1; clone size: -; CDR3 DNA: TGTGCCAGCAGCGCCACTAGCGGAACCCAATACAATGAGCAGTTCTTC; CDR3 protein: CASSATSGTQYNEQFF
V gene: TRBV5-5; D gene: -; CDR3 length: 15; J gene: TRBJ2-5; clone size: once; CDR3 DNA: TGTGCCAGCAGCTCACAGCTAGCGAACCAAGAGACCCAGTACTTC; CDR3 protein: CASSSQLANQETQYF
V gene: TRBV5-1; D gene: TRBD1; CDR3 length: 15; J gene: TRBJ2-1; clone size: -; CDR3 DNA: TGCGCCAGCAGCTTATACAGGGGGAGCAACAATGAGCAGTTCTTC; CDR3 protein: CASSLYRGSNNEQFF
V gene: TRBV30; D gene: -; CDR3 length: 15; J gene: TRBJ2-4; clone size: -; CDR3 DNA: TGTGCCTGGAATCTTGGGGGCTTAGCCAAAAACATTCAGTACTTC; CDR3 protein: CAWNLGGLAKNIQYF
V gene: TRBV6-1; D gene: TRBD2; CDR3 length: 14; J gene: TRBJ2-7; clone size: -; CDR3 DNA: TGTGCCAGCAGCATTAGCGGGAATTCGGACGAGCAGTACTTC; CDR3 protein: CASSISGNSDEQYF
V gene: TRBV4-1; D gene: -; CDR3 length: 13; J gene: TRBJ1-2; clone size: -; CDR3 DNA: TGCGCCAGCAGCCAACAGGGGAACTATGGCTACACCTTC; CDR3 protein: CASSQQGNYGYTF
V gene: TRBV11-2; D gene: -; CDR3 length: 18; J gene: TRBJ1-1; clone size: -; CDR3 DNA: TGTGCCAGCAGCTTATGGCGCGTATTGAACAGCGAGAACACTGAAGCTTTCTTT; CDR3 protein: CASSLWRVLNSENTEAFF
V gene: TRBV10-3; D gene: TRBD2; CDR3 length: 16; J gene: TRBJ2-1; clone size: once; CDR3 DNA: TGTGCCATCAGTGACCCCGGACTAGCCTGGGGTAATGAGCAGTTCTTC; CDR3 protein: CAISDPGLAWGNEQFF
V gene: TRBV19; D gene: -; CDR3 length: 16; J gene: TRBJ2-6; clone size: once; CDR3 DNA: TGTGCCAGTAGTAGGGGCAGGTCCTCTGGGGCCAACGTCCTGACTTTC; CDR3 protein: CASSRGRSSGANVLTF
V gene: TRBV5-1; D gene: TRBD1; CDR3 length: 16; J gene: TRBJ1-2; clone size: -; CDR3 DNA: TGCGCCAGCAGCTTGGGTCGGACAGGGGAGAGTGAGTCCTACACCTTC; CDR3 protein: CASSLGRTGESESYTF
V gene: TRBV28; D gene: -; CDR3 length: 12; J gene: TRBJ2-1; clone size: -; CDR3 DNA: TGTGCCAGCAGTTTACTTGGAAGTAAGGTGTTCTTC; CDR3 protein: CASSLLGSKVFF
V gene: TRBV29-1; D gene: TRBD1; CDR3 length: 14; J gene: TRBJ2-3; clone size: once; CDR3 DNA: TGCAGCGTTTTAGACAGGGGGATGACAGATACGCAGTATTTT; CDR3 protein: CSVLDRGMTDTQYF
V gene: TRBV6-1; D gene: -; CDR3 length: 16; J gene: TRBJ1-4; clone size: -; CDR3 DNA: TGTGCCAGCAGTGAATGGGCGGGGGCCTTTAATGAAAAACTGTTTTTT; CDR3 protein: CASSEWAGAFNEKLFF
V gene: TRBV19; D gene: -; CDR3 length: 13; J gene: TRBJ2-2; clone size: -; CDR3 DNA: TGTGCCAGTAGTCAGAGGTCCGGGGGGGAGCTGTTTTTT; CDR3 protein: CASSQRSGGELFF
V gene: TRBV25-1; D gene: -; CDR3 length: 13; J gene: TRBJ2-5; clone size: -; CDR3 DNA: TGTGCCAGCAGTGAATGGGGGCTAGAGACCCAGTACTTC; CDR3 protein: CASSEWGLETQYF
V gene: TRBV19; D gene: -; CDR3 length: 14; J gene: TRBJ2-1; clone size: -; CDR3 DNA: TGTGCCAGTAGTGCACCTAGCTGGAACGGTGAGCAGTTCTTC; CDR3 protein: CASSAPSWNGEQFF
V gene: TRBV5-4; D gene: -; CDR3 length: 13; J gene: TRBJ2-2; clone size: -; CDR3 DNA: TGTGCCAGCAGCTTCTGGGGGGCCGGGGAGCTGTTTTTT; CDR3 protein: CASSFWGAGELFF
V gene: TRBV5-8; D gene: TRBD2; CDR3 length: 17; J gene: TRBJ2-1; clone size: -; CDR3 DNA: TGTGCCAGCAGCTTGGAGGGGTCCGGGACTAGGGGGATGGAGCAGTTCTTC; CDR3 protein: CASSLEGSGTRGMEQFF
V gene: TRBV27; D gene: -; CDR3 length: 14; J gene: TRBJ2-5; clone size: -; CDR3 DNA: TGTGCCAGCAGTGATGGACCCTTGAGGGAGACCCAGTACTTC; CDR3 protein: CASSDGPLRETQYF
V gene: TRBV7-9; D gene: -; CDR3 length: 13; J gene: TRBJ2-3; clone size: -; CDR3 DNA: TGTGCCAGCAGCAATATAGAAACAGATACGCAGTATTTT; CDR3 protein: CASSNIETDTQYF
V gene: TRBV7-3; D gene: -; CDR3 length: 13; J gene: TRBJ1-1; clone size: -; CDR3 DNA: TGTGCCAGCAGCGAGACATTGAACACTGAAGCTTTCTTT; CDR3 protein: CASSETLNTEAFF
V gene: TRBV25-1; D gene: -; CDR3 length: 13; J gene: TRBJ1-2; clone size: -; CDR3 DNA: TGTGCCAGCGCGACAGAGGCCAGCTATGGCTACACCTTC; CDR3 protein: CASATEASYGYTF
V gene: TRBV18; D gene: TRBD2; CDR3 length: 16; J gene: TRBJ2-7; clone size: -; CDR3 DNA: TGTGCCAGCTCACCACTCGGACTAGTAAGCCTCCACGAGCAGTACTTC; CDR3 protein: CASSPLGLVSLHEQYF
V gene: TRBV28; D gene: TRBD1; CDR3 length: 13; J gene: TRBJ2-7; clone size: -; CDR3 DNA: TGTGCCAGCAGTCTAGGACAGGGGTACGAGCAGTACTTC; CDR3 protein: CASSLGQGYEQYF
V gene: TRBV28; D gene: TRBD1; CDR3 length: 15; J gene: TRBJ2-2; clone size: -; CDR3 DNA: TGTGCCAGCAGAATACAGGGGGCATGGACCGGGGAGCTGTTTTTT; CDR3 protein: CASRIQGAWTGELFF
V gene: TRBV10-3; D gene: -; CDR3 length: 14; J gene: TRBJ2-5; clone size: -; CDR3 DNA: TGTGCCATCTTGGTCGGGACAACCCAAGAGACCCAGTACTTC; CDR3 protein: CAILVGTTQETQYF
V gene: TRBV11-1; D gene: -; CDR3 length: 14; J gene: TRBJ2-4; clone size: -; CDR3 DNA: TGTGCCAGCAGTTCCGGGACATGGGGAAACATTCAGTACTTC; CDR3 protein: CASSSGTWGNIQYF
V gene: TRBV7-9; D gene: -; CDR3 length: 14; J gene: TRBJ2-3; clone size: -; CDR3 DNA: TGTGCCAGCAGCCCCACAGGGAGCACAGATACGCAGTATTTT; CDR3 protein: CASSPTGSTDTQYF
V gene: TRBV4-1; D gene: TRBD2; CDR3 length: 18; J gene: TRBJ2-3; clone size: -; CDR3 DNA: TGCGCCAGCAGCCAAGCTCTCCTTAGCGGGGCTAGCACAGATACGCAGTATTTT; CDR3 protein: CASSQALLSGASTDTQYF
V gene: TRBV6-5; D gene: -; CDR3 length: 13; J gene: TRBJ2-1; clone size: -; CDR3 DNA: TGTGCCAGCAGGAATGGGGGGTTCGGTGAGCAGTTCTTC; CDR3 protein: CASRNGGFGEQFF
V gene: TRBV21-1; D gene: -; CDR3 length: 14; J gene: TRBJ2-7; clone size: -; CDR3 DNA: TGTGCCAGCAGCCGACTAGCGGAATCCTACGAGCAGTACTTC; CDR3 protein: CASSRLAESYEQYF
V gene: TRBV21-1; D gene: -; CDR3 length: 19; J gene: TRBJ2-3; clone size: once; CDR3 DNA: TGTGCCAGCAGCGCCTCCGGGACTAGCGGGAGCTGGTGCACAGATACGCAGTATTTT; CDR3 protein: CASSASGTSGSWCTDTQYF
V gene: TRBV5-1; D gene: TRBD2; CDR3 length: 19; J gene: TRBJ2-1; clone size: -; CDR3 DNA: TGCGCCAGCAGCTTGGTGGGACTAGCGGTCTCTAGCTCCTACAATGAGCAGTTCTTC; CDR3 protein: CASSLVGLAVSSSYNEQFF
V gene: TRBV7-2; D gene: -; CDR3 length: 14; J gene: TRBJ2-3; clone size: -; CDR3 DNA: TGTGCCAGCAGCTTACGAAGCGGTGCAGATACGCAGTATTTT; CDR3 protein: CASSLRSGADTQYF
V gene: TRBV7-2; D gene: -; CDR3 length: 15; J gene: TRBJ2-2; clone size: -; CDR3 DNA: TGTGCCAGCAGCTCGTTAAGAGGGAACACCGGGGAGCTGTTTTTT; CDR3 protein: CASSSLRGNTGELFF
V gene: TRBV7-9; D gene: TRBD1; CDR3 length: 17; J gene: TRBJ2-1; clone size: -; CDR3 DNA: TGTGCCAGCAGCTTAGCCGGGACAGCTATCTCCTACAATGAGCAGTTCTTC; CDR3 protein: CASSLAGTAISYNEQFF
V gene: TRBV5-8; D gene: -; CDR3 length: 16; J gene: TRBJ1-1; clone size: -; CDR3 DNA: TGTGCCAGCAGCTTGGCCAGGGTAGGGGAAGGCACTGAAGCTTTCTTT; CDR3 protein: CASSLARVGEGTEAFF
V gene: TRBV5-1; D gene: -; CDR3 length: 17; J gene: TRBJ2-7; clone size: -; CDR3 DNA: TGCGCCAGCAGCCCACTTTCCCCAACTTCAAGCCCCTACGAGCAGTACTTC; CDR3 protein: CASSPLSPTSSPYEQYF
V gene: TRBV19; D gene: -; CDR3 length: 13; J gene: TRBJ2-7; clone size: -; CDR3 DNA: TGTGCCAGTAGTATGGTGAGGTCCGGCGAGCAGTACTTC; CDR3 protein: CASSMVRSGEQYF